Reported below is one T cell receptor beta chain. Its cognate antigen is unknown. This sample is drawn from a study of cytomegalovirus exposure and HLA in healthy donors. Study-level findings and limits: Information on immune exposure was restricted to one variable (CMV serostatus).

The PCR was carried out with 60 Vbeta primers and 13 Jbeta primers. Assay: immunoSEQ multiplex PCR; the TCRdb copy retains only in-frame clones and omits some. Its listing shows some 75,000 clones. Trimming took 4 bases from V and 3 from J; bases not matched to a gene: 7. This CDR3 has 16 amino acids. CDR1 and CDR2 (germline): SGHTS, YDEGEE. While unrecorded immune exposures were likely, the donors were nominally healthy when sampled. This chain links TRBV5-8 with TRBJ2-5; 12 bases are shared with TRBD2. The receptor was derived from a boy between 10 and 17 years old in good health and CMV-seronegative. The sample was PBMCs. The CDR3 here is CASSLARLAGEETQYF. The DNA for the CDR3 is TGTGCCAGCAGCCTTGCGAGACTAGCGGGAGAAGAGACCCAGTACTTC.